The 30 T cell receptor beta chains listed next were all sequenced from one sample in a study of cytomegalovirus exposure and HLA in healthy donors. The PCR contained 60 Vbeta and 13 Jbeta primers. Sequencing used immunoSEQ multiplex PCR; TCRdb keeps in-frame clones, though not all of them. The profile shows over 35,000 clones, roughly 60% of them singletons. Sequencing was carried out using PBMCs. These receptor sequences come from a human donor in good health.

A single count supports this clone. The chain carries TRBV29-1 and TRBJ2-3; tentative D call: TRBD2 (6 bases). Looked up from germline, CDR1 is SQVTM and CDR2 is ANQGSEA. This CDR3 spans 14 amino acids. Trimming took off 6 bases at V and 0 bases at J, with 13 bases between the two ends. CDR3: CSVEGLSSTDTQYF. The CDR3 nucleotides are TGCAGCGTGGAGGGACTCTCTAGCACAGATACGCAGTATTTT.

This CDR3 reads CASSVSQGADEKLFF. The CDR3 DNA follows: TGTGCCAGCAGCGTGTCGCAGGGGGCGGATGAAAAACTGTTTTTT. The chain employs TRBV9 and TRBJ1-4; 8 bases are shared with TRBD1. Germline-derived CDR1 and CDR2 are SGDLS and YYNGEE. Unmatched junction bases numbered 6, after V lost 2 bases and J lost 6 bases. This CDR3 has 15 amino acids.

This clone was picked up a small number of times. One end of the junction does not line up with germline, which may come from a read error. The chain is built from TRBV7-9 and TRBJ2-7, with 10 bases aligning to TRBD1. This CDR3 contains 12 residues. The V gene's germline CDR1 is SEHNR and CDR2 FQNEAQ (reference sequence). The CDR3: CASSNQPGQGFF. The CDR3 DNA reads as TGTGCCAGCAGCAACCAGCCGGGACAGGGGTTCTTC.

This clone was detected a few times. The chain links TRBV29-1 to TRBJ2-5; possible D gene TRBD2, 6 bases. The CDR3 totals 15 residues. CDR1 is SQVTM, CDR2 ANQGSEA, per germline. V lost 7 bases to trimming and J lost 3 bases, with 21 bases between them. The DNA of the CDR3 is TGCAGCGGTAGACTGGGTGGTCGGGGGAAAGAGACCCAGTACTTC. It encodes CSGRLGGRGKETQYF.

This chain links TRBV2 with TRBJ2-2, with TRBD1 matching 10 bases. V dropped 4 bases and J dropped 7; count of bases not matched to a gene: 9. This CDR3 comprises 16 residues. Germline CDR1 SNHLY, CDR2 FYNNEI. The DNA for the CDR3 is TGTGCCAGCAGTGGGAGGACAGGGGGGTATAACGGGGAGCTGTTTTTT. It encodes CASSGRTGGYNGELFF.

The V call is TRBV9, the J call TRBJ1-2, with D possibly TRBD1 on 6 matching bases. The CDR3 totals 15 residues. V shed 3 bases and J shed 6 bases, with 18 bases lying between them. Germline loops: CDR1 SGDLS, CDR2 YYNGEE. The DNA of the CDR3 is TGTGCCAGCAGCGCGACCCGGGGAGGGGGTGATGGCTACACCTTC. This translates into CASSATRGGGDGYTF.

The chain combines TRBV18 with TRBJ2-7; 8 nucleotides line up with TRBD2. This CDR3 region has 15 residues. V was pared by 1 base and J by 2 bases, with 4 bases of the junction left unmatched. Per germline, CDR1 KGHSH and CDR2 LQKENI. The chain's CDR3 is CASSPLIGGAYEQYF. For the CDR3, the DNA is TGTGCCAGCTCACCACTTATCGGGGGGGCCTACGAGCAGTACTTC.

J is TRBJ2-7 and V is TRBV11-2; 8 nucleotides line up with TRBD2. Unmatched junction bases numbered 9, after V lost 5 bases and J lost 6 bases. This CDR3 spans 14 amino acids. The germline V gene has CDR1 SGHAT and CDR2 FQNNGV. The DNA for the CDR3 is TGTGCCAGCAGCCTAGGGGCGGGGGGTCCCGAGCAGTACTTC. Its protein is CASSLGAGGPEQYF.

V is TRBV19 and J is TRBJ1-6, with D uncertain. Trimming removed 4 bases from V and 0 bases from J, with 10 bases in between. CDR1 is LNHDA and CDR2 is SQIVND in the germline V gene (reference sequence). The CDR3 loop spans 16 amino acids. The CDR3 loop reads CASSRTASSYNSPLHF. The CDR3 bases are TGTGCCAGTAGTAGAACAGCAAGCTCCTATAATTCACCCCTCCACTTT.

This chain connects TRBV4-1 to TRBJ1-2; possibly TRBD1 for D (5 bases). CDR1 MGHRA and CDR2 YSYEKL come from the germline V gene. V gave up 4 bases and J gave up 6 bases, with 12 bases separating them. The CDR3 is 13 amino acids. CDR3 coding DNA: TGCGCCAGCAGCCTGGGCAGGGTGGATGGCTACACCTTC. This encodes CASSLGRVDGYTF.

V usage is TRBV14 and J usage is TRBJ1-4; perhaps TRBD1 as D (6 bases). This CDR3 region has 15 residues. V dropped 3 bases and J dropped 6 bases, with 14 bases sitting between them. Germline values: CDR1 SGHDN, CDR2 FVKESK. The CDR3 is CASSHHLGADEKLFF. DNA for the CDR3: TGTGCCAGCAGCCATCACCTGGGGGCGGATGAAAAACTGTTTTTT.

The chain recombines TRBV29-1 with TRBJ1-2, with D possibly being TRBD1 (5 bases). There are 15 residues in the CDR3. CDR1 and CDR2 from the germline V gene are SQVTM and ANQGSEA. V was cut by 7 bases and J by 0 bases, with 18 bases left in between. The DNA of the CDR3 is TGCAGCGACCTCGGGGGGATTGGGACTAACTATGGCTACACCTTC. It codes for CSDLGGIGTNYGYTF.

The gene calls are TRBV7-2 and TRBJ1-5; possible D gene TRBD1, 5 bases. The CDR3 is made up of 15 amino acids. V shed 3 bases and J shed 6 bases, with 15 bases lying between them. Germline V gives CDR1 SGHTA, CDR2 FQGNSA. The CDR3 nucleotides read TGTGCCAGCAGCTTTGGTGCAGGGTATGGTCAGCCCCAGCATTTT. Translated: CASSFGAGYGQPQHF.

This clone was found once. DNA for the CDR3: TGCGCCAGCAGCCAACCCAGACAGAACACCGGGGAGCTGTTTTTT. Amino acid sequence: CASSQPRQNTGELFF. The rearrangement links TRBV4-1 to TRBJ2-2; D is unresolved. Trimming removed 2 bases at V and 1 base at J, with 8 bases between. Germline CDR1 and CDR2: MGHRA and YSYEKL. This CDR3 is 15 amino acids long.

In its sample, this clone was seen once. The CDR3 bases are TGTGCCGGAACAGATATGGCAGGGCGCTATGGCTACACCTTC. Its protein is CAGTDMAGRYGYTF. The chain combines TRBV30 with TRBJ1-2; D is perhaps TRBD1 (5 bases). Per the germline V gene, CDR1 is GTSNPN and CDR2 is SVGIG (reference sequence). The CDR3 runs to 14 residues. Trimming cost V 8 bases and J 4 bases, with 20 bases left between them.

The chain links TRBV2 to TRBJ2-7; tentative D call: TRBD2 (6 bases). The CDR3 is made up of 12 amino acids. With 7 bases removed from V and 4 bases from J, the gap between germline ends came to 11 bases. Per germline, CDR1 SNHLY and CDR2 FYNNEI. The CDR3 region is CASTGTPYEQYF. The CDR3 nucleotides read TGTGCCAGCACCGGGACTCCTTACGAGCAGTACTTC.

The V and J genes are TRBV5-4 and TRBJ2-6; a weak D match, TRBD1 (6 bases). CDR3 length equals 16 residues. From germline, CDR1 is SGHNT and CDR2 YYREEE (reference sequence). V shed 4 bases and J shed 0 bases, with 11 bases lying between them. This chain's CDR3 is CASSRMDSSGANVLTF. The CDR3 DNA is TGTGCCAGCAGCAGGATGGACAGCTCTGGGGCCAACGTCCTGACTTTC.

The rearrangement links TRBV6-5 to TRBJ2-5, with a possible D match to TRBD2 (6 bases). The end of the DNA is better explained by TRBJ2-7, so the J call may be wrong. Germline CDR1 reads MNHEY; CDR2 reads SVGAGI. The CDR3 is 14 amino acids. In DNA form, the CDR3 reads TGTGCCAGCAGTTACCGGGACTCTGGCTACGAGCAGTACTTC. This sequence encodes CASSYRDSGYEQYF.

This chain connects TRBV7-8 to TRBJ2-1; TRBD1 might be the D (7 bases). The CDR3 totals 14 residues. V lost 4 bases, J lost 15 bases, and 22 bases lay in between. CDR1 is SGHVS and CDR2 is FQNEAQ in the germline V gene. CDR3 residues: CASSSPTIPGGGFF. In nucleotides, the CDR3 is TGTGCCAGCAGCTCGCCGACTATCCCAGGGGGAGGGTTCTTC. Filled out from reference TRBV7-8 and TRBJ2-1, the complete variable domain reads GAGVSQSPRYKVAKRGQDVALRCDPISGHVSLFWYQQALGQGPEFLTYFQNEAQLDKSGLPSDRFFAERPEGSVSTLKIQRTQQEDSAVYLCASSSPTIPGGGFFGPGTRLTVL.

The chain is built from TRBV30 and TRBJ1-2, with 9 bases lining up with TRBD1. The germline V gene encodes CDR1 GTSNPN and CDR2 SVGIG (reference sequence). The CDR3 totals 13 residues. The trim removed 1 base at V and 7 bases at J, leaving 4 bases unmatched. CDR3 sequence: CAWSAQGAGGYTF. CDR3 coding DNA: TGTGCCTGGAGTGCACAGGGGGCGGGTGGCTACACCTTC.

Regarding this clone: Relative to the germline gene, one junction end is altered; a read error may explain this. The V gene is TRBV9, the J gene TRBJ2-5; 7 nucleotides match TRBD1. In germline, CDR1 is SGDLS, CDR2 YYNGEE. The CDR3 runs to 14 residues. The CDR3 here is CASSLLGQQEAQYF. CDR3 nucleotides: TGTGCCAGCAGCCTACTGGGACAGCAAGAGGCCCAGTACTTC.

The chain combines TRBV7-2 with TRBJ1-2, with 9 positions matching TRBD1. The junction had 2 bases not matched to a gene; V was cut back by 5 bases and J by 4 bases. The CDR3 consists of 13 residues. CDR1 SGHTA and CDR2 FQGNSA come from the germline V gene. The CDR3, as DNA: TGTGCCAGCAGCCCGGGACAGGGCTATGGCTACACCTTC. Translating gives CASSPGQGYGYTF.

CDR3 in DNA: TGTGCCAGCATCGGGACACTCACCTACGAGCAGTACTTC. The encoded protein is CASIGTLTYEQYF. V usage is TRBV6-5 and J usage is TRBJ2-7; weak D call: TRBD1 (6 bases). The germline V and J ends were trimmed by 7 bases and 2 bases, with 12 bases remaining between them. Germline-derived CDR1 and CDR2 are MNHEY and SVGAGI. The CDR3 runs 13 residues.

DNA of the CDR3: TGCGCCAGCAGCGAAACAGGGGTGGATAACTATGGCTACACCTTC. Its protein is CASSETGVDNYGYTF. The chain uses TRBV5-1 and TRBJ1-2, with 7 bases matching TRBD1. The CDR3 length is 15 residues. V lost 4 bases, J lost 1 base, and 7 bases stayed unmatched. From germline, CDR1 is SGHRS and CDR2 YFSETQ. The full variable domain, rest sourced from reference TRBV5-1 and TRBJ1-2, is KAGVTQTPRYLIKTRGQQVTLSCSPISGHRSVSWYQQTPGQGLQFLFEYFSETQRNKGNFPGRFSGRQFSNSRSEMNVSTLELGDSALYLCASSETGVDNYGYTFGSGTRLTVV.

This chain links TRBV6-5 with TRBJ2-1; D is perhaps TRBD1 (5 bases). This CDR3 comprises 14 residues. Germline V gives CDR1 MNHEY, CDR2 SVGAGI. Trimming removed 2 bases from V and 1 base from J, with 6 bases in between. The CDR3 DNA reads TGTGCCAGCAGTTACAGGGGATCCTACAATGAGCAGTTCTTC. As protein: CASSYRGSYNEQFF.

The table lists this clone with a few counts. This rearrangement joins TRBV5-1 to TRBJ2-5, with D perhaps TRBD2 (5 bases). Trimming took off 2 bases at V and 1 base at J, with 6 bases between the two ends. This CDR3 contains 13 residues. Germline CDR1 SGHRS, CDR2 YFSETQ. CDR3 region: CASSFGVQETQYF. CDR3 nucleotide sequence: TGCGCCAGCAGCTTCGGGGTCCAAGAGACCCAGTACTTC.

V gene TRBV7-6 combines with J gene TRBJ2-5; weak D call: TRBD2 (6 bases). CDR1 is SGHVS, CDR2 FNYEAQ, per germline. The CDR3 has 13 amino acids. Between the trimmed V and J ends, which lost 5 bases and 5 bases, there was a span of 12 bases. CDR3 protein: CASSPGLRETQYF. The CDR3 nucleotides read TGTGCCAGCAGCCCGGGACTGCGGGAGACCCAGTACTTC.

The CDR3 bases are TGCGCCAGCAGCTCACTAGCGGGGAGCTCCTACGAGCAGTACTTC. It specifies CASSSLAGSSYEQYF. The V call is TRBV5-1, the J call TRBJ2-7, with TRBD2 matching 10 bases. The CDR3 sequence is 15 residues long. The germline gives CDR1 SGHRS, CDR2 YFSETQ. V shed 3 bases and J 0 bases; nucleotides not matched to a gene: 3. The full variable domain, with the rest looked up from reference TRBV5-1 and TRBJ2-7, is KAGVTQTPRYLIKTRGQQVTLSCSPISGHRSVSWYQQTPGQGLQFLFEYFSETQRNKGNFPGRFSGRQFSNSRSEMNVSTLELGDSALYLCASSSLAGSSYEQYFGPGTRLTVT.

In this sample, this clone turned up once. The rearrangement joins TRBV2 to TRBJ1-5, with D maybe TRBD1 (5 bases). Germline-derived CDR1 and CDR2 are SNHLY and FYNNEI. Deletions cut 6 bases from V and 5 bases from J, with 17 bases between. The CDR3 runs to 15 residues. This CDR3 reads CASSLEVKGDQPQHF. DNA of the CDR3: TGTGCCAGCAGCCTCGAGGTAAAAGGGGATCAGCCCCAGCATTTT.

This clone was seen more than once but under ten times. The chain is built from TRBV19 and TRBJ1-5; D possibly corresponds to TRBD1 (5 bases). The CDR3 is made up of 13 amino acids. Germline CDR1 LNHDA, CDR2 SQIVND (reference sequence). Deletions cut 8 bases from V and 7 bases from J, with 15 bases between. In DNA, the CDR3 is TGTGCCAGTTCCCAGGGTGTTGGCCAGCCCCAGCATTTT. This gives the protein CASSQGVGQPQHF.